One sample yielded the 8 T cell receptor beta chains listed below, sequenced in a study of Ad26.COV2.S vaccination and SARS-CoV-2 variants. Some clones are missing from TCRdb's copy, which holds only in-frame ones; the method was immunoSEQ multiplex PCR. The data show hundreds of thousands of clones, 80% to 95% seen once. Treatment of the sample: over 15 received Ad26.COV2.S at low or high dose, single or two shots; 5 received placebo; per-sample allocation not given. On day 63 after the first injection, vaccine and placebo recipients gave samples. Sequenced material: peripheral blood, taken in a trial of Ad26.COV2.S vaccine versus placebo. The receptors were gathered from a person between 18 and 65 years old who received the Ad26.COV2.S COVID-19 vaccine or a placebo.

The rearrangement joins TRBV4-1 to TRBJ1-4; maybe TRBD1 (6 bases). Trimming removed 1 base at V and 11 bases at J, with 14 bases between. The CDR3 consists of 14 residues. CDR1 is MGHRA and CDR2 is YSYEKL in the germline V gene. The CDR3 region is CASSQVPGGAKLFF. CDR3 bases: TGCGCCAGCAGCCAAGTCCCTGGGGGGGCGAAACTGTTTTTT.

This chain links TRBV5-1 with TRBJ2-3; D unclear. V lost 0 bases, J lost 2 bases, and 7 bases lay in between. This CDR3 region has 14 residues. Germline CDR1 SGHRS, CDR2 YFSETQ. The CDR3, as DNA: TGCGCCAGCAGCTTGGGGGTGGCCACAGATACGCAGTATTTT. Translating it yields CASSLGVATDTQYF.

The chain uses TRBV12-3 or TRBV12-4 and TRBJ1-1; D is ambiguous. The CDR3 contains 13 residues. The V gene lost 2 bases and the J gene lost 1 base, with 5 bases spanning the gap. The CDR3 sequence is CASSLNGNTEAFF. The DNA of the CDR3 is TGTGCCAGCAGTTTAAACGGGAACACTGAAGCTTTCTTT.

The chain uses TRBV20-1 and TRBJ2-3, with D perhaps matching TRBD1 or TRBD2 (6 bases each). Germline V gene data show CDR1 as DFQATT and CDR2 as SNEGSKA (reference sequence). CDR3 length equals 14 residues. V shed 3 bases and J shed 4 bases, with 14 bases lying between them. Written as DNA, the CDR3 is TGCAGTGCTAGTCTAGGAGGGGGTTCAGATACGCAGTATTTT. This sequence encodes CSASLGGGSDTQYF.

The CDR3 coding sequence is TGTGCCAGCTCACCAGTACAGGGCGGCGAGCAGTACTTC. Encoded protein: CASSPVQGGEQYF. The chain employs TRBV18 and TRBJ2-7; TRBD1 might be the D (6 bases). The CDR3 covers 13 residues. The germline V and J ends were trimmed by 2 bases and 6 bases, with 11 bases remaining between them. Germline CDR1 is KGHSH and CDR2 is LQKENI.

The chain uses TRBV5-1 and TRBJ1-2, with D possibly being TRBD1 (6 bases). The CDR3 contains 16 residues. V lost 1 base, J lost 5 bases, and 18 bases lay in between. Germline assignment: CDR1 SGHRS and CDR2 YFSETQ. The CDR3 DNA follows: TGCGCCAGCAGCTTGCTAGGCCAGGGGAGCTGGTATGGCTACACCTTC. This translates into CASSLLGQGSWYGYTF.

Here the CDR3 reads CASSRTSRYQETQYF. CDR3 bases: TGTGCCAGCAGTCGGACTAGCAGGTACCAAGAGACCCAGTACTTC. The J gene is TRBJ2-5, the V gene TRBV6-2 or TRBV6-3; 8 positions agree with TRBD2. The trim removed 5 bases at V and 0 bases at J, leaving 5 bases unmatched. Germline V CDR1 and CDR2: MNHEY, SVGEGT. This CDR3 region has 15 residues.

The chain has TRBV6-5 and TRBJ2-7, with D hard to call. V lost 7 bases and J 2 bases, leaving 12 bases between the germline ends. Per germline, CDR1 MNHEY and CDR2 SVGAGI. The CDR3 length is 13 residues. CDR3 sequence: CASKEKFAYEQYF. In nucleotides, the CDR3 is TGTGCCAGCAAGGAGAAATTTGCCTACGAGCAGTACTTC.